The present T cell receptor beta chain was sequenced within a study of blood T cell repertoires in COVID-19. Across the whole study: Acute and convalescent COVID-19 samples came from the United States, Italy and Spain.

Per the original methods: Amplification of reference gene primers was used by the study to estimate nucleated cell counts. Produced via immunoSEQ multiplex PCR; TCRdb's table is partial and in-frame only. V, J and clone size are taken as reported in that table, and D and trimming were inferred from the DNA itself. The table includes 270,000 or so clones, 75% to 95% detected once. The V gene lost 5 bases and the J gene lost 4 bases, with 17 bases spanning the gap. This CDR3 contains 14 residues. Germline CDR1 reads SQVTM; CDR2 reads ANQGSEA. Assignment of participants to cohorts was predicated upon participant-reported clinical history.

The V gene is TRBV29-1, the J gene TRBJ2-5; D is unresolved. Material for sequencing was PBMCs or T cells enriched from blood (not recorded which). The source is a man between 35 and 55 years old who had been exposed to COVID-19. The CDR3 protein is CSVLGGTGSETQYF. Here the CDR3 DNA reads TGCAGCGTTCTCGGCGGAACCGGATCAGAGACCCAGTACTTC.